This paragraph reports one T cell receptor beta chain. The target antigen is unknown. With V trimmed by 2 bases and J by 11 bases, 7 bases remained unmatched. CDR1 MRHNA and CDR2 SNTAGT come from the germline V gene. There are 14 residues in the CDR3. The sample is drawn from a study of T-cell reconstitution after alpha-beta-depleted transplantation in children. Study conclusions and caveats: Where alpha-beta T cells came from about two months after transplant was reportedly several hundred expanded graft clones. After transplant, high TCRbeta diversity at day 60 in some patients arose from surviving recipient T cells and thymic progenitors. It was newly produced T cells that mostly accounted for T-cell counts and diversity one year after transplant.

TCRbeta library preparation incorporated unique molecular identifiers. TCRdb used MiXCR to reprocess the PCR reads, holding one entry per CDR3 protein. Of about 70,000 distinct CDR3 sequences listed, 9.5% to 13% are singletons. Here the sequenced sample was PBMCs, taken before TCRalphabeta/CD19-depleted stem cell transplant. This receptor was taken from a boy younger than 18 with acute myeloid leukemia, due to receive a stem cell transplant. This chain uses TRBV6-4 with TRBJ1-4, with 8 bases matching TRBD1. CDR3 residues: CASSDGQGPRKLFF. The CDR3 DNA is TGTGCCAGCAGTGACGGACAGGGTCCTCGGAAACTGTTTTTT.